This T cell receptor beta chain was captured in a study of cytomegalovirus exposure and HLA in healthy donors. Study in general: In a previous analysis, around 120 million unique TCR beta sequences were found from 170 million or so T cells. Findings of the study overall: Later work associated roughly 17,000 TCR beta sequences with HLA alleles at 0.05 false discovery rate. The likely origin of a cluster of highly shared sequence variants was a sequencing artifact.

Trimming removed 3 bases from V and 7 bases from J; junction bases left unmatched: 11. This CDR3 is 15 amino acids long. CDR1 MDHEN and CDR2 SYDVKM come from the germline V gene. PCR primers comprised 60 Vbeta and 13 Jbeta primers. The protocol was immunoSEQ multiplex PCR, while the TCRdb copy is restricted to in-frame clones and leaves out a portion. The sample comprises 130,000 to 150,000 clones, around 78% of which are singletons, and around 2.5% rests with the top ten. Worth noting for this clone: Its specificity is unknown.

This TCR came from a young woman in good health and CMV-seropositive. The specimen sequenced was PBMCs. The V and J genes are TRBV28 and TRBJ1-1, with 7 bases aligning to TRBD1. The CDR3 region is CASSLRDRYDCEAFF. The CDR3 nucleotides are TGTGCCAGCAGTTTGAGGGACAGATATGACTGTGAAGCTTTCTTT.